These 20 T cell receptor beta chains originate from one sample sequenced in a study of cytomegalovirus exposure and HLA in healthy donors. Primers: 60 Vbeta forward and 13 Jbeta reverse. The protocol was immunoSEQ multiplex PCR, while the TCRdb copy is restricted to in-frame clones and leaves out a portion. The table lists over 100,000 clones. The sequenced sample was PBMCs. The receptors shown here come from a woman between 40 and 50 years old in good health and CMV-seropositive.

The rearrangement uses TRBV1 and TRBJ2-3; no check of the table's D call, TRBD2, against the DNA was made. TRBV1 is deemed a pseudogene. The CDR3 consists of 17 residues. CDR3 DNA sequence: TGCACCAGCAGCCGCGGACTAGCCGGCTTTAGAGCAGATACGCAGTATTTT. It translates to CTSSRGLAGFRADTQYF.

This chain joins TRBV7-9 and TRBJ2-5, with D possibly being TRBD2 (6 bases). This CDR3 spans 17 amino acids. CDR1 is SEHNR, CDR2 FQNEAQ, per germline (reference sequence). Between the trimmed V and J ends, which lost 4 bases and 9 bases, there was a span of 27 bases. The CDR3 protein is CASSSSIRIADRRAQYF. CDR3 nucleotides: TGTGCCAGCAGCTCGTCGATAAGAATAGCGGATCGGAGAGCCCAGTACTTC. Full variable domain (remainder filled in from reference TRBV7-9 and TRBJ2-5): DTGVSQNPRHKITKRGQNVTFRCDPISEHNRLYWYRQTLGQGPEFLTYFQNEAQLEKSRLLSDRFSAERPKGSFSTLEIQRTEQGDSAMYLCASSSSIRIADRRAQYFGPGTRLLVL.

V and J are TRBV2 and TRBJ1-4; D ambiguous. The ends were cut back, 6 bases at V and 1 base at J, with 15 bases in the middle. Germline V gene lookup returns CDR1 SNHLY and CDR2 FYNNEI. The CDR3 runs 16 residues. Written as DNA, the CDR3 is TGTGCCAGCAGCATCCAGGTCCCGAGAACTAATGAAAAACTGTTTTTT. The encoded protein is CASSIQVPRTNEKLFF.

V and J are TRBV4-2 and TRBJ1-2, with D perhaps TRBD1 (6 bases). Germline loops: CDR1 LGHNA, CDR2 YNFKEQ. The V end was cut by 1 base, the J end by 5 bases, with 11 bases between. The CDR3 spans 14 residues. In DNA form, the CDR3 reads TGTGCCAGCAGCCAAGCGGCAGGGGCTTATGGCTACACCTTC. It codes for CASSQAAGAYGYTF.

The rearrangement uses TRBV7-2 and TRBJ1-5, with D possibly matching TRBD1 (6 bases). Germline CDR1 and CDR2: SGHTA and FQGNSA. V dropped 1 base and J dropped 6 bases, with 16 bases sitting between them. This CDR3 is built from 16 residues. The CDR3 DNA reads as TGTGCCAGCAGCTTAGAGGCAGGCAGGGGATTTCAGCCCCAGCATTTT. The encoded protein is CASSLEAGRGFQPQHF.

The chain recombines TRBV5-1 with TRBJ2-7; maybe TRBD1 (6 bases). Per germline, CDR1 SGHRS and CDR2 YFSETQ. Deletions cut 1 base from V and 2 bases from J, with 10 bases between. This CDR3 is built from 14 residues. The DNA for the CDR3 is TGCGCCAGCAGCTTGACCCAGGGGCCCTACGAGCAGTACTTC. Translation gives CASSLTQGPYEQYF.

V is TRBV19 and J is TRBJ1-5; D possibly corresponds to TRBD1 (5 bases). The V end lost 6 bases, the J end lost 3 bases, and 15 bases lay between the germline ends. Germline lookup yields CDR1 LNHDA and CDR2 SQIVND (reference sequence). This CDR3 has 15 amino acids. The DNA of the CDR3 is TGTGCCAGTAGGATTGGACCGGGGGACAATCAGCCCCAGCATTTT. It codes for CASRIGPGDNQPQHF.

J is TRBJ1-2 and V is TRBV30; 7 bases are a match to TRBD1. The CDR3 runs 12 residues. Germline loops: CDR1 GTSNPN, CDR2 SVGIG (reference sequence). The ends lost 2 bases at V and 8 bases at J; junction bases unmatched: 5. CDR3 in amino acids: CAWSPDRAGYTF. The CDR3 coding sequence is TGTGCCTGGAGTCCTGACAGGGCGGGCTACACCTTC. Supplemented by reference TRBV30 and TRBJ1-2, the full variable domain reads SQTIHQWPATLVQPVGSPLSLECTVEGTSNPNLYWYRQAAGRGLQLLFYSVGIGQISSEVPQNLSASRPQDRQFILSSKKLLLSDSGFYLCAWSPDRAGYTFGSGTRLTVV.

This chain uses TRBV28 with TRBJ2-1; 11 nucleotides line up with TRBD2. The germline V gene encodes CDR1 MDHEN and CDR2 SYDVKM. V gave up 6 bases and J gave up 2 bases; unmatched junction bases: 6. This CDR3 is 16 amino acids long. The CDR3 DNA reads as TGTGCCAGCAGCAGTAGCGGGAGGGCCGCCTACAATGAGCAGTTCTTC. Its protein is CASSSSGRAAYNEQFF.

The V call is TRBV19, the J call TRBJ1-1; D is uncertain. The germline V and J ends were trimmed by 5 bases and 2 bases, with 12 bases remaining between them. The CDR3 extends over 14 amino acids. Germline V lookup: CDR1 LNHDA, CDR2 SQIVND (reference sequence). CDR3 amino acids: CASSEGVFNTEAFF. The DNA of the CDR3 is TGTGCCAGTAGTGAGGGTGTCTTCAACACTGAAGCTTTCTTT.

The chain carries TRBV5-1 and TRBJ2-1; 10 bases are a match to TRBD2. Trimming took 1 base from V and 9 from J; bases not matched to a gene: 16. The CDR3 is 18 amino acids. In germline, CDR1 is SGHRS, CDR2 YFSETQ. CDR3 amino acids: CASSLLGLGLAGEGEQFF. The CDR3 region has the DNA TGCGCCAGCAGCTTGTTGGGATTAGGTCTAGCGGGAGAGGGTGAGCAGTTCTTC.

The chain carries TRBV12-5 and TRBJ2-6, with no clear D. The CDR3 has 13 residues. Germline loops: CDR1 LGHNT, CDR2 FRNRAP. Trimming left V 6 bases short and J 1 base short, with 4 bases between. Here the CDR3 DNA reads TGTGCTAGTGGCCAATCTGGGGCCAACGTCCTGACTTTC. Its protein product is CASGQSGANVLTF.

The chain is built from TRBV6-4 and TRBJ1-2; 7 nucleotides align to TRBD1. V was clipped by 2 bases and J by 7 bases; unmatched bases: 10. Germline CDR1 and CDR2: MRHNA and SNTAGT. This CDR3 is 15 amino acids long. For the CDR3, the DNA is TGTGCCAGCAGTGACACCGGACAGGTCGCCCGTGGCTACACCTTC. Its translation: CASSDTGQVARGYTF.

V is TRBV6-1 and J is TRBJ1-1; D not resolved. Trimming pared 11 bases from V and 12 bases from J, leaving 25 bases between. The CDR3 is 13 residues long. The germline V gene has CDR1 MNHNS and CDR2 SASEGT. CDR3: CASVRGSALKTFF. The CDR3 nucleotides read TGTGCCTCCGTCCGCGGCAGTGCACTGAAAACTTTCTTT.

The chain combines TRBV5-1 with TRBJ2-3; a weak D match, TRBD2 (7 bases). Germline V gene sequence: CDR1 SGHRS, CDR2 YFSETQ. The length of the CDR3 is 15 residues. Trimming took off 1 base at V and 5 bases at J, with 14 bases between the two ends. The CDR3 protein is CASSLFDGGQDTQYF. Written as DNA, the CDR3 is TGCGCCAGCAGCTTGTTTGACGGGGGGCAAGATACGCAGTATTTT.

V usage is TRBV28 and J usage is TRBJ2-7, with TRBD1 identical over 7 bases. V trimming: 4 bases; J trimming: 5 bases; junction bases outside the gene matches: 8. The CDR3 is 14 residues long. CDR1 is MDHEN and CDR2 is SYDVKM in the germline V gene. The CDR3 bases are TGTGCCAGCAGTTCCCAACAGGGGTTGGACGAGCAGTACTTC. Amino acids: CASSSQQGLDEQYF. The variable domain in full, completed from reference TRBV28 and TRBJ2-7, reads DVKVTQSSRYLVKRTGEKVFLECVQDMDHENMFWYRQDPGLGLRLIYFSYDVKMKEKGDIPEGYSVSREKKERFSLILESASTNQTSMYLCASSSQQGLDEQYFGPGTRLTVT.

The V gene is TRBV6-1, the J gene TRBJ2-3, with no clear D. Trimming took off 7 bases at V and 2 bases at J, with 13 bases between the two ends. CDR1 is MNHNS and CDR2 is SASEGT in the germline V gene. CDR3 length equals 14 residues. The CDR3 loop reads CASKASLSTDTQYF. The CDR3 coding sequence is TGTGCCAGCAAAGCCTCATTGTCCACAGATACGCAGTATTTT.

In nucleotides, the CDR3 is TGCGCCAGCAGCCAAGATCAAGGGGCTCACAATGAGCAGTTCTTC. Translated, it gives CASSQDQGAHNEQFF. The chain uses TRBV4-1 and TRBJ2-1, with a possible D match to TRBD1 (5 bases). V gave up 0 bases and J gave up 5 bases, with 11 bases separating them. In germline, CDR1 is MGHRA, CDR2 YSYEKL. This CDR3 comprises 15 residues.

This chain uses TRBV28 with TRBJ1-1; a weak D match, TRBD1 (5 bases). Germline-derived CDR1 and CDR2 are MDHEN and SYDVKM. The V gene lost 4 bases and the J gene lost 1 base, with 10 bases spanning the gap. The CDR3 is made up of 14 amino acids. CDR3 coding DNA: TGTGCCAGCAGTTCACTCCAGGGGAACACTGAAGCTTTCTTT. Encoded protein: CASSSLQGNTEAFF.

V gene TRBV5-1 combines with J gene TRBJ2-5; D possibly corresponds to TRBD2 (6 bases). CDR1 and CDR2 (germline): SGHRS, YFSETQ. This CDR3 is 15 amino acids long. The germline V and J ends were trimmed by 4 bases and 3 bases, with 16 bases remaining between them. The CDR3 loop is CASSTLGRDKETQYF. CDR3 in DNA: TGCGCCAGCAGCACCTTGGGGCGGGATAAAGAGACCCAGTACTTC.